This T cell receptor beta chain emerged from a study of cytomegalovirus exposure and HLA in healthy donors. Study results and limitations: In an earlier analysis, about 87% or about 30%: the productive usage of most TCR beta V segments. Analyzed later, most CMV-associated TCR beta chains appeared HLA-restricted. Rarity characterized most TCR sequences, yet some public TCRs appeared in many donors.

PCR involved 60 Vbeta and 13 Jbeta primers. Profiled with immunoSEQ multiplex PCR; TCRdb holds only in-frame clones, not every one. The sample lists around 110,000 clones; 50% to 65% were seen once. V lost 2 bases, J lost 5 bases, and 5 bases stayed unmatched. This CDR3 spans 14 amino acids. In germline, CDR1 is MNHEY, CDR2 SVGAGI. Comment on this clone: The target antigen is unknown.

The sample consisted of PBMCs. The chain has TRBV6-5 and TRBJ1-1, with TRBD1 matching 7 bases. This TCR came from a woman aged 40 to 50 in good health and CMV-seropositive. This chain's CDR3 is CASSYQGGRTEAFF. The CDR3 nucleotides read TGTGCCAGCAGTTACCAAGGGGGCCGAACTGAAGCTTTCTTT.